The present TCR beta chain was sequenced within a study of blood T cell repertoires in COVID-19. Clones were sequenced by immunoSEQ multiplex PCR, and TCRdb holds only the in-frame ones, with some missing. The table records around 300,000 clones, around 88% of them present only once. CDR3 size: 15 residues. Germline V lookup: CDR1 MNHEY, CDR2 SMNVEV (reference sequence). Trimming took 4 bases from V and 7 from J, leaving 17 bases between them. The sequenced sample was peripheral blood. The TCR sequence derives from a woman in her twenties or thirties with COVID-19, enrolled during active disease. This chain connects TRBV27 to TRBJ1-5; a weak D match, TRBD1 (6 bases). The CDR3 loop is CASSSSNLGGQPQHF. The CDR3 DNA sequence: TGTGCCAGCAGTTCGTCAAACCTAGGGGGACAGCCCCAGCATTTT.